These 7 T cell receptor beta chains originate from one sample sequenced in a study of T cell repertoires in cytomegalovirus infection. TCRdb itself ran the reads through MiXCR, one entry per CDR3 protein. The sample gives around 300,000 distinct CDR3 sequences, 25% of which show up once; roughly 14% is in the top ten. The sample comprised PBMCs. All receptors derive from a human donor in good health (CMV status not recorded). Some clones in this sample may be carry-over from other donors' samples.

This clonotype came up many times. The chain combines TRBV7-2 with TRBJ2-5; 15 bases map to TRBD2. This CDR3 region has 16 residues. Germline V gene lookup returns CDR1 SGHTA and CDR2 FQGNSA. J gave up 5 bases and V 3 bases, and 4 bases lay outside the gene matches. The CDR3 coding sequence is TGTGCCAGCAGCTTGGGACTAGCGGGGGGTGGTGAGACCCAGTACTTC. Its translation: CASSLGLAGGGETQYF. Full variable domain (rest looked up from reference TRBV7-2 and TRBJ2-5): GAGVSQSPSNKVTEKGKDVELRCDPISGHTALYWYRQSLGQGLEFLIYFQGNSAPDKSGLPSDRFSAERTGGSVSTLTIQRTQQEDSAVYLCASSLGLAGGGETQYFGPGTRLLVL.

The chain carries TRBV5-1 and TRBJ2-1; tentatively, D is TRBD1 or TRBD2 (5 bases each). Trimming took off 4 bases at V and 7 bases at J, with 18 bases between the two ends. The CDR3 has 15 amino acids. Germline values: CDR1 SGHRS, CDR2 YFSETQ. The CDR3, as DNA: TGCGCCAGCAGCCCGCGGCCGGGGCCTCCAAATGAGCAGTTCTTC. This translates into CASSPRPGPPNEQFF.

The genes are TRBV20-1 and TRBJ1-2; the D is unclear. CDR3 length: 13 residues. Germline V lookup: CDR1 DFQATT, CDR2 SNEGSKA (reference sequence). The V gene lost 3 bases and the J gene lost 1 base, with 9 bases spanning the gap. CDR3 nucleotides: TGCAGTGCTAGTAAGGAGGGTAACTATGGCTACACCTTC. Its protein product is CSASKEGNYGYTF.

This clonotype was seen repeatedly, ten times or more. This sequence joins TRBV7-2 and TRBJ1-5, with D hard to call. V lost 4 bases and J lost 4, with 5 bases in between. This CDR3 spans 12 amino acids. Germline V gene data show CDR1 as SGHTA and CDR2 as FQGNSA. In nucleotides, the CDR3 is TGTGCCAGCAGCTACCAAAATCAGCCCCAGCATTTT. It codes for CASSYQNQPQHF.

Ten or more counts support this clonotype. The V gene is TRBV11-3, the J gene TRBJ2-1, with 11 nucleotides matching TRBD2. The CDR3 covers 16 residues. The ends lost 1 base at V and 1 base at J; junction bases unmatched: 0. CDR1 SGHNT and CDR2 YENEEA come from the germline V gene. CDR3 protein: CASSLGLAGSYNEQFF. The CDR3 nucleotides read TGTGCCAGCAGCTTAGGACTAGCGGGGTCCTACAATGAGCAGTTCTTC.

This clonotype was observed at least ten times. The rearrangement joins TRBV19 to TRBJ2-3; D is tentatively TRBD1 or TRBD2 (5 bases each). Germline loops: CDR1 LNHDA, CDR2 SQIVND (reference sequence). The CDR3 spans 14 residues. The V and J ends lost 10 bases and 2 bases respectively, with 16 bases between them. Here the CDR3 reads CAISPGRDTDTQYF. The CDR3 DNA reads TGTGCCATTTCACCGGGACGAGACACAGATACGCAGTATTTT. Full variable domain (remainder filled in from reference TRBV19 and TRBJ2-3): DGGITQSPKYLFRKEGQNVTLSCEQNLNHDAMYWYRQDPGQGLRLIYYSQIVNDFQKGDIAEGYSVSREKKESFPLTVTSAQKNPTAFYLCAISPGRDTDTQYFGPGTRLTVL.

This clonotype was found many times. The CDR3 DNA reads as TGTGCCAGCAGCTCCGACAGGATCTCCTACGAGCAGTACTTC. Protein: CASSSDRISYEQYF. The chain has TRBV11-2 and TRBJ2-7, with D perhaps TRBD1 (6 bases). Germline CDR1 and CDR2: SGHAT and FQNNGV. V was clipped by 4 bases and J by 0 bases, with 10 bases between them. This CDR3 comprises 14 residues.